These T cell receptor beta chains were read from a single sample in a study of T cell responses to AZD1222 COVID-19 vaccine. Only in-frame clones appear in the TCRdb table, and some are missing; sequencing was by immunoSEQ multiplex PCR. The table has tens of thousands of clones, around 82% seen once. The material sequenced was peripheral blood, taken 28 days after the second AZD1222 dose. These receptors originate from an adult who received the AZD1222 COVID-19 vaccine. Both conserved end residues are part of each CDR3. D genes are given only for firm matches. Expanded clones get a size class; other rows say once, few or many, or leave the size out.

>few|.|TRBV29-1|TRBJ2-7
TGCAGCGTTGAAGATACAGGAATCCACGAGCAGTACTTC
CSVEDTGIHEQYF
>.|.|TRBV20-1|TRBJ2-7
TGCAGTGCTAGTCGGTCAGGGGGGCGGTACGAGCAGTACTTC
CSASRSGGRYEQYF
>.|TRBD1|TRBV5-1|TRBJ1-5
TGCGCCAGCAGCCAGACAGGGACTAGCAATCAGCCCCAGCATTTT
CASSQTGTSNQPQHF
>.|.|TRBV6-1|TRBJ1-5
TGTGCCAGCAGTGAAGGAAGGCAGGGTCCGAAGCCCCAGCATTTT
CASSEGRQGPKPQHF
>.|.|TRBV9|TRBJ2-2
TGTGCCAGCACCAAGGGGCAGTCTTACACCGGGGAGCTGTTTTTT
CASTKGQSYTGELFF
>once|.|TRBV29-1|TRBJ1-1
TGCAGCGTTGGCAGGGTTTCGGCGACTGAAGCTTTCTTT
CSVGRVSATEAFF
>.|.|TRBV5-6|TRBJ2-3
TGTGCCAGCAGCTCCCGGAAGGGGGGCGATACGCAGTATTTT
CASSSRKGGDTQYF
>.|.|TRBV19|TRBJ1-1
TGTGCCAGTAGTATTTATGGGAACACTGAAGCTTTCTTT
CASSIYGNTEAFF
>many|.|TRBV5-6|TRBJ2-7
TGTGCCAGCAGCTTGGAAGTGGGGGCGGGCGAGCAGTACTTC
CASSLEVGAGEQYF
>.|.|TRBV27|TRBJ2-1
TGTGCCAGCAGTATACTCAATTCCAATGAGCAGTTCTTC
CASSILNSNEQFF
>few|.|TRBV19|TRBJ1-5
TGTGCCAGTAGTATTTCCGGGGATACTCAGCCCCAGCATTTT
CASSISGDTQPQHF
>few|TRBD1|TRBV7-2|TRBJ1-1
TGTGCCAGCAGCTCAATGGGACAGGGGAACACTGAAGCTTTCTTT
CASSSMGQGNTEAFF
>.|TRBD1|TRBV12-5|TRBJ2-7
TGTGCTAGTGGCCCGGGACAGGGGGTCGCCTACGAGCAGTACTTC
CASGPGQGVAYEQYF
>.|TRBD2|TRBV7-9|TRBJ2-2
TGTGCCGGACTAGCGGGAGCGAACACCGGGGAGCTGTTTTTT
CAGLAGANTGELFF
>.|.|TRBV5-6|TRBJ2-7
TGTGCCAGCAGAACCTTCGGACAGCACTACGAGCAGTACTTC
CASRTFGQHYEQYF
>.|.|TRBV4-3|TRBJ1-2
TGCGCCAGCAGCCAGGTGGGATCTTTAGGCTACACCTTC
CASSQVGSLGYTF
>.|.|TRBV5-6|TRBJ2-3
TGTGCCAGCAGCTTGACCGGTACGCAGTATTTT
CASSLTGTQYF
>.|TRBD1|TRBV6-6|TRBJ1-3
TGTGCCAGTAGGCCTTTGGGACAGAGCTCTGGAAACACCATATATTTT
CASRPLGQSSGNTIYF
>.|.|TRBV7-2|TRBJ2-5
TGTGCCAGCAGCTTCAACCGGGATCAAGAGACCCAGTACTTC
CASSFNRDQETQYF
>.|.|TRBV5-6|TRBJ1-1
TGTGCCAGCAACCTGCAGCGAAACACTGAAGCTTTCTTT
CASNLQRNTEAFF
>once|.|TRBV25-1|TRBJ1-6
TGTGCCAGCAGTGAGGCGGGGAGCTCCTATAATTCACCCCTCCACTTT
CASSEAGSSYNSPLHF
>.|.|TRBV15|TRBJ2-1
TGTGCCACCAGCAGAGACGCGGGGGCGGGAAATGAGCAGTTCTTC
CATSRDAGAGNEQFF
>.|.|TRBV6-2/TRBV6-3|TRBJ1-5
TGTGCCAGCAGCTCTACTGGGGGGTCAACGCAGCCCCAGCATTTT
CASSSTGGSTQPQHF
>few|.|TRBV18|TRBJ1-2
TGTGCCAGCTCACCATCTTCTACAGGGAGCGGCTACACCTTC
CASSPSSTGSGYTF
>.|.|TRBV12-3/TRBV12-4|TRBJ2-3
TGTGCCAGCAGTTTCACAGATACGCAGTATTTT
CASSFTDTQYF
>.|.|TRBV4-3|TRBJ1-2
TGCGCCAGCAGCCACTCCCCAGAGGGAAGGACAATAGTAAACTATGGCTACACCTTC
CASSHSPEGRTIVNYGYTF
>.|.|TRBV6-6|TRBJ1-1
TGTGCCAGCAGTTACTCGGGCGCAGGCGAGAAGGCTGAAGCTTTCTTT
CASSYSGAGEKAEAFF
>.|TRBD1|TRBV13|TRBJ1-6
TGTGCCAGCAGCTTAGGGACAGGGAGGGTATCACCCCTCCACTTT
CASSLGTGRVSPLHF
>once|TRBD1|TRBV4-1|TRBJ1-4
TGCGCCAGCAGCCCCTCCGGGACAGGGCTCGAAAAACTGTTTTTT
CASSPSGTGLEKLFF
>.|.|TRBV11-2|TRBJ1-2
TGTGCCAGCAGCTTGACCCCCCCCTCACGCCCGCGTGACTACACCTTC
CASSLTPPSRPRDYTF
>once|.|TRBV30|TRBJ1-4
TGTGCCTGGAGTGTGGACAATAATGAAAAACTGTTTTTT
CAWSVDNNEKLFF
>.|TRBD2|TRBV3-1/TRBV3-2|TRBJ2-2
TGTGCCAGCAGCCAAGGTCCGGGAGGCACCGGGGAGCTGTTTTTT
CASSQGPGGTGELFF
>.|.|TRBV6-2/TRBV6-3|TRBJ2-1
TGTGCCAGCAGTTACCCGGATTGGACAGATGAGCAGTTCTTC
CASSYPDWTDEQFF
>once|TRBD1|TRBV11-2|TRBJ1-1
TGTGCCAGCAGCTTTGGACAGGACGGAGGGGCTTTCTTT
CASSFGQDGGAFF
>.|.|TRBV24-1|TRBJ2-2
TGTGCAACCAGGTCAGGGACCACCGGGGAGCTGTTTTTT
CATRSGTTGELFF
>.|.|TRBV5-6|TRBJ1-4
TGTGCCAGCAGCTTATACGGAGCAACTAATGAAAAACTGTTTTTT
CASSLYGATNEKLFF
>.|.|TRBV5-6|TRBJ1-2
TGTGCCAGCAGCTTGGCCATCCGGGGTGGCTATGGCTACACCTTC
CASSLAIRGGYGYTF